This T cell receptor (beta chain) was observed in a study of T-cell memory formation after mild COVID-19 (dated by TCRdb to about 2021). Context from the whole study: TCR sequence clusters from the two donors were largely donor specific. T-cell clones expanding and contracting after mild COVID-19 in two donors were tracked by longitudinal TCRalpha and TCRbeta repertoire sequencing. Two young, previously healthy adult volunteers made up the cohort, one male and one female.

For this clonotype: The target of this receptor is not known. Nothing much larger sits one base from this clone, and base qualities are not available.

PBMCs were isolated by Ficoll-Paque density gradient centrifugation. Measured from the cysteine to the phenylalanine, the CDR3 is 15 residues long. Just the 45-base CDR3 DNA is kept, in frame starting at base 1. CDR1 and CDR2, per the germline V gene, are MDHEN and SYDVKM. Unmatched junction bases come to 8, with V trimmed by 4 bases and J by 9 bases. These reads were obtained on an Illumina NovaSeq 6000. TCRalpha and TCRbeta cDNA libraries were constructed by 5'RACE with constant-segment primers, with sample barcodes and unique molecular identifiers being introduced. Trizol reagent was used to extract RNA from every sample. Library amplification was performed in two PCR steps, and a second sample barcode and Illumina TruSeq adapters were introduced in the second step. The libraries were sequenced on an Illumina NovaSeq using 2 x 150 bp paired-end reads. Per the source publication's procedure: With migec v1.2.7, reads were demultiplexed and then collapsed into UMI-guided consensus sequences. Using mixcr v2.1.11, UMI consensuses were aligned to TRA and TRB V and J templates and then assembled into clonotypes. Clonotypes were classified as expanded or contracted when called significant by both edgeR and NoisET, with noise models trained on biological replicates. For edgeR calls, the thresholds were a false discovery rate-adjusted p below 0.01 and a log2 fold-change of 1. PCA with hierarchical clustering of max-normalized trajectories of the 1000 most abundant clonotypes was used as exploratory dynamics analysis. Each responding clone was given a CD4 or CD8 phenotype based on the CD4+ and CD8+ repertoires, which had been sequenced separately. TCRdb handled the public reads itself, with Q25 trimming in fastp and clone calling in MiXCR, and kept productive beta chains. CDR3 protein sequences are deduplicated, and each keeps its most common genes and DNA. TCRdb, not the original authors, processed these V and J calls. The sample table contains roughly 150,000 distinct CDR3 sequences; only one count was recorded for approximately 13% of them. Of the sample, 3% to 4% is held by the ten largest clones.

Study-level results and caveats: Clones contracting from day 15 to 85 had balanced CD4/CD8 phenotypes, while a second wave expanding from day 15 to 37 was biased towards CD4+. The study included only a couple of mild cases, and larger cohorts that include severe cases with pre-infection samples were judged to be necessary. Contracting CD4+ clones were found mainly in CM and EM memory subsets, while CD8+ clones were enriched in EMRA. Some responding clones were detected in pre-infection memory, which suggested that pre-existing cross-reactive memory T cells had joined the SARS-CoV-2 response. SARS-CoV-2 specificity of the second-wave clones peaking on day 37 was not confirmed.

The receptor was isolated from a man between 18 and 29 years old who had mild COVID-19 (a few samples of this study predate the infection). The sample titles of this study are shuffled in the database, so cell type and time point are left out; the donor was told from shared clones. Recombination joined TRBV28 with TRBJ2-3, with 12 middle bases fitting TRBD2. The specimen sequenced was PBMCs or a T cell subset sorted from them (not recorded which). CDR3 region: CASSSGLAGGGTQYF. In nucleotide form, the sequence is TGTGCCAGCAGTTCGGGACTAGCGGGTGGCGGAACGCAGTATTTT.